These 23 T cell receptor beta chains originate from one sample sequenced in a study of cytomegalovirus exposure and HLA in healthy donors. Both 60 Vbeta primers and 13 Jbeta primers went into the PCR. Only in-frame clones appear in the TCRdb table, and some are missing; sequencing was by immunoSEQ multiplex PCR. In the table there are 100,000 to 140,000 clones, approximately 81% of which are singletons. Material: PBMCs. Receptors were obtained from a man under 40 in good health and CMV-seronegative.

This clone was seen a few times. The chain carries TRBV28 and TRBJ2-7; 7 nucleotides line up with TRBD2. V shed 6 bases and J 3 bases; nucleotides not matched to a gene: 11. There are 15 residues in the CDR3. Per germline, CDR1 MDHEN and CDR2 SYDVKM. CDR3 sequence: CASRSTSENYYEQYF. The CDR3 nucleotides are TGTGCCAGCAGGAGTACTAGCGAGAATTACTACGAGCAGTACTTC.

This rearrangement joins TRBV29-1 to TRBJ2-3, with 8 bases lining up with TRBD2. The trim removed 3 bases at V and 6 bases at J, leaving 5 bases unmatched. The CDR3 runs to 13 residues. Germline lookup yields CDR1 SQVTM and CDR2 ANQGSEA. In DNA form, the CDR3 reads TGCAGCGTTGATATCCGGGGGGGCGATACGCAGTATTTT. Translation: CSVDIRGGDTQYF.

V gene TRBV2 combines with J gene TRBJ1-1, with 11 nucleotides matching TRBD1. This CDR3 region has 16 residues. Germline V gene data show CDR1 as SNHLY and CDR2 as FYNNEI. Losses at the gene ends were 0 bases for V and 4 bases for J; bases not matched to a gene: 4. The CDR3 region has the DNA TGTGCCAGCAGTGAAGCGGGACAGGGGGGGGGCACTGAAGCTTTCTTT. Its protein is CASSEAGQGGGTEAFF. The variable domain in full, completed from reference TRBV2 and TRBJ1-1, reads EPEVTQTPSHQVTQMGQEVILRCVPISNHLYFYWYRQILGQKVEFLVSFYNNEISEKSEIFDDQFSVERPDGSNFTLKIRSTKLEDSAMYFCASSEAGQGGGTEAFFGQGTRLTVV.

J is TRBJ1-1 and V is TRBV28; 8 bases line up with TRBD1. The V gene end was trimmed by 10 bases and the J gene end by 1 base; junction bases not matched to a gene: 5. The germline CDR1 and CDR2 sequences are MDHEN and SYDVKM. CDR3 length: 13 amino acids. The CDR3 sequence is CATGDRRNTEAFF. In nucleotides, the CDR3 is TGTGCCACCGGGGACAGGAGGAACACTGAAGCTTTCTTT. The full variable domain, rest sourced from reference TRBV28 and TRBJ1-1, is DVKVTQSSRYLVKRTGEKVFLECVQDMDHENMFWYRQDPGLGLRLIYFSYDVKMKEKGDIPEGYSVSREKKERFSLILESASTNQTSMYLCATGDRRNTEAFFGQGTRLTVV.

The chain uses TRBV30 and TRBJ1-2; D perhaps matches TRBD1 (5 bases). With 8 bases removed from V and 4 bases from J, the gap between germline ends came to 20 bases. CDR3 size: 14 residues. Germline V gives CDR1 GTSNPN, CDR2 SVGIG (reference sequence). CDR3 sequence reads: CAIRYPGLSYGYTF. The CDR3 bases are TGTGCCATTAGATACCCGGGACTGAGCTATGGCTACACCTTC.

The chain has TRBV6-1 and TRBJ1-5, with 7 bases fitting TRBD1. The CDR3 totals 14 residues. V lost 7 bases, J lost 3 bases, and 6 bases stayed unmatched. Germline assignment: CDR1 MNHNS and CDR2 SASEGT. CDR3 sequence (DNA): TGTGCCAGCACACCGGACAGGTTCAATCAGCCCCAGCATTTT. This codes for CASTPDRFNQPQHF.

The CDR3 loop is CASSFAEGAYEQYF. The CDR3 DNA sequence: TGTGCCAGCAGCTTTGCAGAGGGGGCCTACGAGCAGTACTTC. This sequence joins TRBV7-2 and TRBJ2-7; perhaps TRBD1 as D (6 bases). This CDR3 is 14 amino acids long. The V and J ends lost 3 bases and 2 bases respectively, with 11 bases between them. CDR1 is SGHTA and CDR2 is FQGNSA in the germline V gene.

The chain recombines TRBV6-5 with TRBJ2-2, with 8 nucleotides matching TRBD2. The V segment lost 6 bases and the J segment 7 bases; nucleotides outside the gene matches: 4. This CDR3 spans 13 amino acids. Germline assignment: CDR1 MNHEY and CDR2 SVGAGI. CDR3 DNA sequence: TGTGCCAGCAGCCGGGAGGGGGGCGGGGAGCTGTTTTTT. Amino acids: CASSREGGGELFF.

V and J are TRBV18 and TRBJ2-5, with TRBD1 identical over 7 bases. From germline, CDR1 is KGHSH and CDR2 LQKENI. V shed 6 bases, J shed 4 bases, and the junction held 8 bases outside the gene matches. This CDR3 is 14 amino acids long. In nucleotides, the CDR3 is TGTGCCAGCTCCGACCCAAACAGGGGAGAGACCCAGTACTTC. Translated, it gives CASSDPNRGETQYF.

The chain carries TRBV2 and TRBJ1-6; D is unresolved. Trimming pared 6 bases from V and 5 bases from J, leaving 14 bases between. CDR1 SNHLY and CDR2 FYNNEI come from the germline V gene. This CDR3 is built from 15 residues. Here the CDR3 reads CASRPLLQDNSPLHF. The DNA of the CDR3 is TGTGCCAGCAGACCTCTATTGCAGGATAATTCACCCCTCCACTTT.

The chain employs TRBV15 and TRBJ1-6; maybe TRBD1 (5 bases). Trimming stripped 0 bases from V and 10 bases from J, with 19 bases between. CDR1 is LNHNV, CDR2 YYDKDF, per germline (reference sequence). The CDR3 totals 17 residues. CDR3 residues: CATSRDRAGTPNSPLHF. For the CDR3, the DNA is TGTGCCACCAGCAGAGATCGGGCGGGGACTCCGAACTCACCCCTCCACTTT.

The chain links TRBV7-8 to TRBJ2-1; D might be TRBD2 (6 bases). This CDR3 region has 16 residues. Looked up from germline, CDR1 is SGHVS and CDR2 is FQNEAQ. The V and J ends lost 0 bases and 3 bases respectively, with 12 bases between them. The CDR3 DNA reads TGTGCCAGCAGCTTAGCGTCTAGGGGACTCTACAATGAGCAGTTCTTC. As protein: CASSLASRGLYNEQFF.

CDR3 region: CARSHRGDEQYF. The CDR3 DNA reads TGTGCCAGAAGCCACCGGGGGGACGAGCAGTACTTC. The chain combines TRBV5-3 with TRBJ2-5; 7 bases align to TRBD2. TRBJ2-7 explains the end of the DNA better; the J call may be wrong. TRBV5-3 is placed among ORFs of uncertain function. This CDR3 has 12 residues.

CDR3 in amino acids: CASSTGDSLTEAFF. The CDR3 DNA is TGCGCCAGCAGCACGGGGGACAGCCTCACTGAAGCTTTCTTT. The rearrangement links TRBV5-1 to TRBJ1-1, with 7 positions matching TRBD1. V shed 4 bases, J shed 4 bases, and the junction held 7 bases outside the gene matches. Germline lookup yields CDR1 SGHRS and CDR2 YFSETQ. CDR3 length: 14 amino acids.

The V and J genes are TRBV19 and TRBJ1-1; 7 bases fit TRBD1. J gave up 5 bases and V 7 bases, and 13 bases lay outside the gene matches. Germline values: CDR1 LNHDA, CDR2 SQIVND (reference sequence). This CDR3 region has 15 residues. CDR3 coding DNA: TGTGCCAGTACCGCAGGCCCTCCAGGGGGAACTGAAGCTTTCTTT. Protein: CASTAGPPGGTEAFF.

DNA for the CDR3: TGTGCCAGCAGTGAATCCCGGCCCCAGCATTTT. Translated: CASSESRPQHF. The chain combines TRBV6-1 with TRBJ1-5; D is ambiguous. The ends were cut back, 2 bases at V and 9 bases at J, with 5 bases in the middle. Germline assignment: CDR1 MNHNS and CDR2 SASEGT. The CDR3 has 11 residues.

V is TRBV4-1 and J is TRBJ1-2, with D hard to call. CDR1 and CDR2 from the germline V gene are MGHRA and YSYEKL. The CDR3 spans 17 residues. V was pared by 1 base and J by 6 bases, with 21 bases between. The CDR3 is CASSQVGSRQRSDGYTF. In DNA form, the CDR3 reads TGCGCCAGCAGCCAAGTGGGTTCGCGGCAGAGGTCCGATGGCTACACCTTC.

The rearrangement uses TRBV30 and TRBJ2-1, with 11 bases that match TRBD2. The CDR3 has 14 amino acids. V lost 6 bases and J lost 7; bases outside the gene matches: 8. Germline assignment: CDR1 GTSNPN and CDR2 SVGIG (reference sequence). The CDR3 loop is CACPLAGGINEQFF. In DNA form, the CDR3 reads TGTGCCTGTCCCCTAGCGGGAGGCATTAATGAGCAGTTCTTC.

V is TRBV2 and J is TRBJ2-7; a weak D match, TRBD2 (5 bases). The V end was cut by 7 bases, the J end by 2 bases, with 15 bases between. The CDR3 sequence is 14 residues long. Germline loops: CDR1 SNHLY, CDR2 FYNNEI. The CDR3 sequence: CASTQEEGPYEQYF. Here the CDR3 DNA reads TGTGCCAGCACCCAGGAGGAAGGTCCCTACGAGCAGTACTTC.

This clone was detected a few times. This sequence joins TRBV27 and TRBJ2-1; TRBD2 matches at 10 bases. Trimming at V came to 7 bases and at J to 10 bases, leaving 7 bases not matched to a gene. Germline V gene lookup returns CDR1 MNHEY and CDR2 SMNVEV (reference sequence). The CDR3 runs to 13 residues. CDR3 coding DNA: TGTGCCAGCAAGGGACTAGCGCTCAGGGAGCAGTTCTTC. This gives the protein CASKGLALREQFF.

The CDR3 reads CASSRSGSKQYF. CDR3 bases: TGTGCCAGCAGCCGTAGCGGGAGTAAGCAGTATTTT. V is TRBV7-9 and J is TRBJ2-3, with 9 bases identical to TRBD2. After removal of 5 bases from V and 11 bases from J, the junction contained 5 bases not matched to a gene. Germline-derived CDR1 and CDR2 are SEHNR and FQNEAQ (reference sequence). This CDR3 is 12 amino acids long.

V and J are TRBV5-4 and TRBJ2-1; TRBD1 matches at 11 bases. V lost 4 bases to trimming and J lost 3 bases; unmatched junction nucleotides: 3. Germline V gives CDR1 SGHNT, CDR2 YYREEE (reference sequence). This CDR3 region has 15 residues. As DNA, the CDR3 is TGTGCCAGCAGCCCGGGACAGGGGGGCTACAATGAGCAGTTCTTC. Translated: CASSPGQGGYNEQFF.

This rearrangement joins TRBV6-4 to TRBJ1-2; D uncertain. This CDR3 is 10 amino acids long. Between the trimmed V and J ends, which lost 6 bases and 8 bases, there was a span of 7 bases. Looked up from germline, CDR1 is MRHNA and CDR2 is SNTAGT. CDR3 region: CASSPPGYTF. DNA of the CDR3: TGTGCCAGCAGCCCCCCAGGCTACACCTTC.